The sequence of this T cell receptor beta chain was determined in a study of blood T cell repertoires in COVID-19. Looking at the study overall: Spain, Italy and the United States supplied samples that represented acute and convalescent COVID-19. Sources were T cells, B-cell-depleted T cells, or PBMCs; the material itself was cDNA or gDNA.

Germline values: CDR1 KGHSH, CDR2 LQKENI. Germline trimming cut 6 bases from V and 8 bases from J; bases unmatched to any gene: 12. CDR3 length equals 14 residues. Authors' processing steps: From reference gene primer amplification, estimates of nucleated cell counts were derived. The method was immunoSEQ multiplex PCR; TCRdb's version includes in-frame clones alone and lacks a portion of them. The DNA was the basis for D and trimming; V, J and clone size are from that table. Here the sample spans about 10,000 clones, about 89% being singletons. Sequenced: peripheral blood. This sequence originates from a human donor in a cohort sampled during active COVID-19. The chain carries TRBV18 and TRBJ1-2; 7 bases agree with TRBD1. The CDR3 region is CASSGTADEEGYTF. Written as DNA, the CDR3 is TGTGCCAGCTCCGGGACAGCGGACGAAGAAGGCTACACCTTC.